This TCR beta chain came from a study of blood T cell repertoires in COVID-19. Study at large: PBMCs, B-cell-depleted T cells, or T cells provided the cDNA or gDNA that made up the material.

Generated by immunoSEQ multiplex PCR, the TCRdb table keeps only in-frame clones and is missing some. The data show 110,000 to 150,000 clones, with around 87% seen just once and approximately 3% held by the top ten. Trimming shortened V by 2 bases and J by 4 bases, and 11 bases separated the two germline ends. Germline V gene data show CDR1 as SGDLS and CDR2 as YYNGEE. The CDR3 sequence is 14 residues long. The chain links TRBV9 to TRBJ2-3, with a possible D match to TRBD2 (5 bases). Sequences were obtained from peripheral blood. The TCR sequence derives from a woman aged 55-70 years with active COVID-19. The CDR3, as DNA: TGTGCCAGCAGCGTGGACTTCGTCGCAGATACGCAGTATTTT. This encodes CASSVDFVADTQYF.